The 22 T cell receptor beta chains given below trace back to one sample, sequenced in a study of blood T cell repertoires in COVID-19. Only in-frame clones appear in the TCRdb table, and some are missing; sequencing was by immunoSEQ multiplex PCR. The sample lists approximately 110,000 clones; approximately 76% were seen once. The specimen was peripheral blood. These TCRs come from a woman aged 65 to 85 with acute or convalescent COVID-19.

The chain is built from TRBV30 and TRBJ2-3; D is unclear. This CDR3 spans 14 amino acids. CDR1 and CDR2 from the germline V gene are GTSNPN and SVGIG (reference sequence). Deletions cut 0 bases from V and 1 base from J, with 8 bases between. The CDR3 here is CAWSVSGRTDTQYF. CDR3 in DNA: TGTGCCTGGAGTGTATCTGGGCGCACAGATACGCAGTATTTT.

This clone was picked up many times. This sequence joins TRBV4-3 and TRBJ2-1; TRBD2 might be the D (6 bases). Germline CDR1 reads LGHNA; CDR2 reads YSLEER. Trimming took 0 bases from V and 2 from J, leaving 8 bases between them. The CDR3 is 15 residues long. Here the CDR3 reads CASSQDSGPYNEQFF. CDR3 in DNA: TGCGCCAGCAGCCAAGATAGCGGACCCTACAATGAGCAGTTCTTC.

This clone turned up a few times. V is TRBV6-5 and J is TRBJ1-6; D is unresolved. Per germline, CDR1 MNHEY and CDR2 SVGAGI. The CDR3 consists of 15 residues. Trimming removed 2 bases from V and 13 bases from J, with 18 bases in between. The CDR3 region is CASSYSEKEFSPLHF. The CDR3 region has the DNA TGTGCCAGCAGTTACAGCGAGAAGGAGTTCTCGCCCCTCCACTTT.

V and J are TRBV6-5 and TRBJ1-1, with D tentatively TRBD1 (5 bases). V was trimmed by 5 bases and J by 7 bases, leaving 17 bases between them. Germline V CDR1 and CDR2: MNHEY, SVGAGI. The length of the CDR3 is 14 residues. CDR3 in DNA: TGTGCCAGCAGTAAAAATGGGCAGGGCTTTGAAGCTTTCTTT. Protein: CASSKNGQGFEAFF.

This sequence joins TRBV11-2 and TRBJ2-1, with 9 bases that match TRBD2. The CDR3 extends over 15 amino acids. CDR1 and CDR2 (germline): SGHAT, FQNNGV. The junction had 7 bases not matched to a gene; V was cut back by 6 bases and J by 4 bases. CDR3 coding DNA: TGTGCCAGCAGTCGTATAGCGGGGGTATACAATGAGCAGTTCTTC. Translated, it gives CASSRIAGVYNEQFF.

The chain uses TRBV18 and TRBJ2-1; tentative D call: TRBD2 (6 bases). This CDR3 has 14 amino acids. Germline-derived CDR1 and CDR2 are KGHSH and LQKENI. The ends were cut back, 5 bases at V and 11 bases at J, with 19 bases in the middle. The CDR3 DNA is TGTGCCAGCTCAATCCCGGGACTTTCTAATCAGCAGTTCTTC. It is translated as CASSIPGLSNQQFF.

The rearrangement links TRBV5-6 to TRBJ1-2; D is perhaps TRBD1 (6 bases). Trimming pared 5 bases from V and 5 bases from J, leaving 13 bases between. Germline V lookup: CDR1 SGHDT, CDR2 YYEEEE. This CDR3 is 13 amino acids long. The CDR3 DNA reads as TGTGCCAGCAGGGGTACAGGGCGGTATGGCTACACCTTC. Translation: CASRGTGRYGYTF.

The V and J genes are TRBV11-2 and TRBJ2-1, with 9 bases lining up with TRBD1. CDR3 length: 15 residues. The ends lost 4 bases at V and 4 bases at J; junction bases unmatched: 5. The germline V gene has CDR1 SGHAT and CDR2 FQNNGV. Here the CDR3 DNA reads TGTGCCAGCAGCTGGGGACAGGGATCGTACAATGAGCAGTTCTTC. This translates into CASSWGQGSYNEQFF.

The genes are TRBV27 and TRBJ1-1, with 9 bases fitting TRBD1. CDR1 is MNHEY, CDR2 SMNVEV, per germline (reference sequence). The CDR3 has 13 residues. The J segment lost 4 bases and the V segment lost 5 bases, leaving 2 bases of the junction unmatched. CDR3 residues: CASSKQGATEAFF. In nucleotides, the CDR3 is TGTGCCAGCAGTAAACAGGGGGCCACTGAAGCTTTCTTT.

CDR3 sequence reads: CASRLTGGALGYTF. Written as DNA, the CDR3 is TGTGCCAGCAGACTTACAGGGGGCGCCTTGGGCTACACCTTC. The rearrangement joins TRBV28 to TRBJ1-2; 9 bases match TRBD1. The germline gives CDR1 MDHEN, CDR2 SYDVKM. The CDR3 runs 14 residues. Trimming removed 6 bases from V and 8 bases from J; junction bases left unmatched: 10.

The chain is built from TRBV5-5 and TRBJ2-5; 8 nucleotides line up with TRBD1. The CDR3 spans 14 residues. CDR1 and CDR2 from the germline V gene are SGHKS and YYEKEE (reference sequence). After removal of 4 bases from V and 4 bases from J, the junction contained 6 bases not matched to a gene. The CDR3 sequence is CASSLDRGRETQYF. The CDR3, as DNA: TGTGCCAGCAGCCTCGACAGGGGACGAGAGACCCAGTACTTC. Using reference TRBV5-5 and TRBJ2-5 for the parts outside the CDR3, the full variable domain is DAGVTQSPTHLIKTRGQQVTLRCSPISGHKSVSWYQQVLGQGPQFIFQYYEKEERGRGNFPDRFSARQFPNYSSELNVNALLLGDSALYLCASSLDRGRETQYFGPGTRLLVL.

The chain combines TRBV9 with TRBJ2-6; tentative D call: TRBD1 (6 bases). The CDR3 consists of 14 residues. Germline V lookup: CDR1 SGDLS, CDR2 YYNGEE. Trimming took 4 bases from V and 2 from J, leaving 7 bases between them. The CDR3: CASSRTAGANVLTF. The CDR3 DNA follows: TGTGCCAGCAGCAGGACAGCTGGGGCCAACGTCCTGACTTTC.

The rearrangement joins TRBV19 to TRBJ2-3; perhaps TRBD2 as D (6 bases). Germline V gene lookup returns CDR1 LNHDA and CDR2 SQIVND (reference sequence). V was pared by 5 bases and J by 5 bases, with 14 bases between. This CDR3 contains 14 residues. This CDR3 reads CASSDGTLGDTQYF. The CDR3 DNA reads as TGTGCCAGTAGTGACGGGACTCTCGGAGATACGCAGTATTTT.

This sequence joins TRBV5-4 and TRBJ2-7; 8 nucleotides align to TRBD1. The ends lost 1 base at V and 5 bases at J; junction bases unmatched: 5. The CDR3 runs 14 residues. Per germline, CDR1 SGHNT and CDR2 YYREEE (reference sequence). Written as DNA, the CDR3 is TGTGCCAGCAGCTTGCGACAGGGGTACGACGAGCAGTACTTC. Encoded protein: CASSLRQGYDEQYF.

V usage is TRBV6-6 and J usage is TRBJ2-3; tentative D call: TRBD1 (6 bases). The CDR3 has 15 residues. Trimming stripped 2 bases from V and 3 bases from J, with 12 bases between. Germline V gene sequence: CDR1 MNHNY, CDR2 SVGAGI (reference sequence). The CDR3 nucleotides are TGTGCCAGCAGTTACCCCCCACAGGGAACAGATACGCAGTATTTT. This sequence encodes CASSYPPQGTDTQYF.

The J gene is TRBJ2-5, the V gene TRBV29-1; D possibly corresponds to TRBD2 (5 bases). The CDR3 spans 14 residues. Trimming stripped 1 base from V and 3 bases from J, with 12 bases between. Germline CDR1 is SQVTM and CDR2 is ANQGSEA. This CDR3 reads CSVEGMPGKETQYF. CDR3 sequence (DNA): TGCAGCGTTGAAGGGATGCCCGGGAAAGAGACCCAGTACTTC. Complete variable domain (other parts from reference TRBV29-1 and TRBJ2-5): SAVISQKPSRDICQRGTSLTIQCQVDSQVTMMFWYRQQPGQSLTLIATANQGSEATYESGFVIDKFPISRPNLTFSTLTVSNMSPEDSSIYLCSVEGMPGKETQYFGPGTRLLVL.

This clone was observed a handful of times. The CDR3 DNA follows: TGTGCCAGCAGTGAAGCGGCGGACTACACCCCCACAGATACGCAGTATTTT. It is translated as CASSEAADYTPTDTQYF. The V and J genes are TRBV2 and TRBJ2-3, with a possible D match to TRBD2 (6 bases). Germline-derived CDR1 and CDR2 are SNHLY and FYNNEI. With 0 bases removed from V and 2 bases from J, the gap between germline ends came to 15 bases. CDR3 length: 17 residues.

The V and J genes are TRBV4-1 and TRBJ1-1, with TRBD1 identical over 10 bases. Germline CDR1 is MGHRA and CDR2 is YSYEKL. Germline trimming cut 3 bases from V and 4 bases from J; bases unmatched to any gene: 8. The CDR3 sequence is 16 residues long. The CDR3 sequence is CASSHTPGQGGTEAFF. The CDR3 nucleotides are TGCGCCAGCAGCCACACGCCTGGACAGGGGGGCACTGAAGCTTTCTTT.

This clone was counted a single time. CDR3 DNA: TGTGCCAGCCAGTACGGGGGGGCCTACAATGAGCAGTTCTTC. Amino acids: CASQYGGAYNEQFF. The J gene is TRBJ2-1, the V gene TRBV4-2, with 8 bases fitting TRBD2. The CDR3 totals 14 residues. In germline, CDR1 is LGHNA, CDR2 YNFKEQ. Germline trimming cut 8 bases from V and 2 bases from J; bases unmatched to any gene: 5.

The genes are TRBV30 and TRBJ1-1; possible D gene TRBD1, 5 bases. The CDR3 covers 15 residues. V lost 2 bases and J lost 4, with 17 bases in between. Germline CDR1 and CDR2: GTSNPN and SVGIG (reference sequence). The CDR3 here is CAWSFTGTRATEAFF. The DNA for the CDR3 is TGTGCCTGGAGTTTTACCGGGACTAGGGCCACTGAAGCTTTCTTT. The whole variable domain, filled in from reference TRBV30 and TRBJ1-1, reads SQTIHQWPATLVQPVGSPLSLECTVEGTSNPNLYWYRQAAGRGLQLLFYSVGIGQISSEVPQNLSASRPQDRQFILSSKKLLLSDSGFYLCAWSFTGTRATEAFFGQGTRLTVV.

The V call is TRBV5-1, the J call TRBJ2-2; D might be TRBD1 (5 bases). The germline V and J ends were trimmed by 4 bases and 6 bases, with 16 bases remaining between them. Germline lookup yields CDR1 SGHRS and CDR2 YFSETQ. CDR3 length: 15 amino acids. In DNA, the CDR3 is TGCGCCAGCAGCGATCAGGGAATCGGCGCCGGGGAGCTGTTTTTT. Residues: CASSDQGIGAGELFF.

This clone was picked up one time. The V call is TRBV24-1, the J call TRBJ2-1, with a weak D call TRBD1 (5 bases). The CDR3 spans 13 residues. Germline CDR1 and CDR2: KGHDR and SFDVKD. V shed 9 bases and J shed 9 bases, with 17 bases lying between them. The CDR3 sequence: CATQGRASGEQFF. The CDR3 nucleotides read TGTGCCACCCAGGGCAGGGCATCAGGTGAGCAGTTCTTC.